The 23 T cell receptor beta chains below all came from one sample that was sequenced in a study of T cells in Graves' hyperthyroidism and ophthalmopathy. RNA transcripts served as the template for amplifying TCR beta CDR3 regions. During a first-round RT-PCR of the TCR CDR3, the HTBI primer set was used. TCRdb called the multiplex PCR reads again in MiXCR, with one record for every CDR3 protein. The sample carries about 400,000 distinct CDR3 sequences, 15% to 19% recorded once. Sequencing input: blood. Receptor source: a young woman with Graves' hyperthyroidism.

V is TRBV9 and J is TRBJ1-3; D is undetermined. This CDR3 spans 12 amino acids. Trimming stripped 6 bases from V and 4 bases from J, with 8 bases between. The germline V gene has CDR1 SGDLS and CDR2 YYNGEE. In DNA, the CDR3 is TGTGCCAGCACGGGTGGAGGAAACACCATATATTTT. Amino acids: CASTGGGNTIYF.

This rearrangement joins TRBV10-2 to TRBJ2-2, with D unclear. Between the trimmed V and J ends, which lost 0 bases and 5 bases, there was a span of 7 bases. CDR1 and CDR2 from the germline V gene are WSHSY and SAAADI. The CDR3 runs to 14 residues. The CDR3 DNA sequence: TGCGCCAGCAGTGAGTCGGTCGTTACCGGGGAGCTGTTTTTT. The encoded protein is CASSESVVTGELFF.

There are many counts of this clonotype. V usage is TRBV5-1 and J usage is TRBJ2-3, with 7 bases fitting TRBD1. This CDR3 is built from 15 residues. The V gene end was trimmed by 6 bases and the J gene end by 5 bases; junction bases not matched to a gene: 12. Germline V lookup: CDR1 SGHRS, CDR2 YFSETQ. The CDR3 nucleotides read TGCGCCAGCACCTATGGGACAGTTGGGGGAGATACGCAGTATTTT. Its protein product is CASTYGTVGGDTQYF.

This clonotype was recorded a few times. The chain links TRBV19 to TRBJ1-2; tentative D call: TRBD1 (6 bases). V was clipped by 7 bases and J by 4 bases, with 16 bases between them. This CDR3 has 14 residues. CDR1 and CDR2 (germline): LNHDA, SQIVND (reference sequence). CDR3 protein: CASTGTPSFYGYTF. In nucleotides, the CDR3 is TGTGCCAGTACCGGGACACCCTCCTTCTATGGCTACACCTTC.

Many counts were recorded for this clonotype. The rearrangement joins TRBV14 to TRBJ1-2; a weak D match, TRBD1 (6 bases). Per the germline V gene, CDR1 is SGHDN and CDR2 is FVKESK. This CDR3 spans 14 amino acids. Trimming removed 2 bases from V and 7 bases from J, with 14 bases in between. The CDR3: CASSQNLHRVGYTF. The CDR3 DNA reads as TGTGCCAGCAGCCAAAACTTGCACAGGGTTGGCTACACCTTC.

This clonotype occurred many times. This sequence joins TRBV13 and TRBJ2-3; no definite D call. Looked up from germline, CDR1 is PRHDT and CDR2 is FYEKMQ (reference sequence). V was shortened by 0 bases and J by 4 bases, with 8 bases between the two germline ends. The CDR3 runs to 14 residues. CDR3 sequence: CASSLGPAADTQYF. Written as DNA, the CDR3 is TGTGCCAGCAGCTTAGGTCCAGCTGCAGATACGCAGTATTTT.

V is TRBV9 and J is TRBJ1-6; no clear D. Germline V CDR1 and CDR2: SGDLS, YYNGEE. Trimming pared 0 bases from V and 5 bases from J, leaving 12 bases between. The CDR3 consists of 16 residues. The CDR3 DNA is TGTGCCAGCAGCGTAGACATTGCAGCCCATAATTCACCCCTCCACTTT. Translating gives CASSVDIAAHNSPLHF.

The table lists this clonotype with many counts. The V gene is TRBV6-1, the J gene TRBJ2-5; D is perhaps TRBD1 or TRBD2 (5 bases each). The germline V gene encodes CDR1 MNHNS and CDR2 SASEGT. The V gene lost 5 bases and the J gene lost 2 bases, with 18 bases spanning the gap. This CDR3 spans 16 amino acids. The CDR3 region is CASSYGWGGGQETQYF. The DNA for the CDR3 is TGTGCCAGCAGTTATGGTTGGGGCGGAGGACAAGAGACCCAGTACTTC.

This clonotype has at least ten counts. The V and J genes are TRBV11-2 and TRBJ1-4, with 11 bases lining up with TRBD1. The CDR3 loop spans 12 amino acids. V lost 8 bases, J lost 10 bases, and 3 bases stayed unmatched. Germline CDR1 SGHAT, CDR2 FQNNGV. The CDR3 sequence is CASGQGAGKLFF. CDR3 nucleotide sequence: TGTGCCAGCGGACAGGGGGCCGGAAAACTGTTTTTT.

The chain employs TRBV5-1 and TRBJ1-1; weak D call: TRBD1 (6 bases). CDR3 size: 15 residues. Deletions cut 1 base from V and 7 bases from J, with 17 bases between. The germline CDR1 and CDR2 sequences are SGHRS and YFSETQ. The DNA of the CDR3 is TGCGCCAGCAGCTTGAGAGGGTTGGGGGGCGATGAAGCTTTCTTT. Amino acid sequence: CASSLRGLGGDEAFF.

This clonotype occurred many times. J is TRBJ2-7 and V is TRBV27; D tentatively fits TRBD1 or TRBD2 (5 bases each). Germline values: CDR1 MNHEY, CDR2 SMNVEV (reference sequence). Trimming cost V 2 bases and J 4 bases, with 18 bases left between them. CDR3 length: 16 residues. Written as DNA, the CDR3 is TGTGCCAGCAGTTTAGAGGGGCTGCTTTCTGGGTACGAGCAGTACTTC. This gives the protein CASSLEGLLSGYEQYF.

Ten or more counts support this clonotype. The chain employs TRBV11-2 and TRBJ2-5; D might be TRBD1 (7 bases). From germline, CDR1 is SGHAT and CDR2 FQNNGV. V was shortened by 0 bases and J by 5 bases, with 19 bases between the two germline ends. The CDR3 consists of 17 residues. CDR3 nucleotides: TGTGCCAGCAGCTTAGATCGCCCAGGGGGGTATGGGGAGACCCAGTACTTC. Protein sequence: CASSLDRPGGYGETQYF.

The V and J genes are TRBV11-2 and TRBJ2-3; D possibly uses TRBD1 or TRBD2 (5 bases each). CDR3 size: 15 residues. Trimming took 2 bases from V and 1 from J, leaving 10 bases between them. CDR1 is SGHAT, CDR2 FQNNGV, per germline. The CDR3 loop reads CASSLKGDGTDTQYF. CDR3 in DNA: TGTGCCAGCAGCTTAAAAGGGGACGGCACAGATACGCAGTATTTT.

V is TRBV20-1 and J is TRBJ1-2; 11 nucleotides align to TRBD1. The germline gives CDR1 DFQATT, CDR2 SNEGSKA (reference sequence). CDR3 length: 15 residues. Trimming cost V 6 bases and J 8 bases; bases outside gene matches: 14. CDR3 protein: CSASNRDRGYYGYTF. The CDR3, as DNA: TGCAGTGCGTCCAACCGGGACAGGGGGTATTACGGCTACACCTTC.

This clonotype was picked up many times. The gene calls are TRBV10-3 and TRBJ2-7; 10 bases are a match to TRBD2. The junction had 2 bases not matched to a gene; V was cut back by 0 bases and J by 3 bases. Germline CDR1 is ENHRY and CDR2 is SYGVKD. The CDR3 covers 15 residues. CDR3 loop: CAISESTSGRYEQYF. The CDR3 region has the DNA TGTGCCATCAGTGAGTCGACTAGCGGGCGCTACGAGCAGTACTTC.

This clonotype was counted at least ten times. The V call is TRBV4-1, the J call TRBJ2-5, with D hard to call. The CDR3 is 13 amino acids. V shed 6 bases and J shed 4 bases, with 12 bases lying between them. Germline V gives CDR1 MGHRA, CDR2 YSYEKL. In DNA, the CDR3 is TGCGCCAGCAGACACCCCGGTAGAGAGACCCAGTACTTC. This sequence encodes CASRHPGRETQYF.

This sequence joins TRBV19 and TRBJ1-5; D possibly corresponds to TRBD1 (6 bases). The germline V and J ends were trimmed by 6 bases and 0 bases, with 24 bases remaining between them. CDR1 and CDR2 from the germline V gene are LNHDA and SQIVND (reference sequence). This CDR3 has 19 amino acids. In DNA form, the CDR3 reads TGTGCCAGTAGACCTCTCCTGACAGGATCTTCATATAGCAATCAGCCCCAGCATTTT. Translating gives CASRPLLTGSSYSNQPQHF.

The rearrangement links TRBV5-5 to TRBJ1-5; 7 nucleotides agree with TRBD1. After removal of 2 bases from V and 6 bases from J, the junction contained 5 bases not matched to a gene. From germline, CDR1 is SGHKS and CDR2 YYEKEE (reference sequence). The CDR3 spans 14 residues. The CDR3 loop reads CASSFGRGGQPQHF. For the CDR3, the DNA is TGTGCCAGCAGCTTCGGCAGGGGGGGTCAGCCCCAGCATTTT.

This clonotype has only a few counts. The chain recombines TRBV20-1 with TRBJ1-1; no clear D. The CDR3 extends over 10 amino acids. Trimming pared 1 base from V and 8 bases from J, leaving 5 bases between. Germline V gene sequence: CDR1 DFQATT, CDR2 SNEGSKA (reference sequence). The chain's CDR3 is CSARGREAFF. DNA for the CDR3: TGCAGTGCTAGAGGCAGGGAAGCTTTCTTT.

This clonotype has ten or more counts. This chain connects TRBV6-1 to TRBJ2-5; D may be TRBD2 (6 bases). Trimming pared 10 bases from V and 1 base from J, leaving 16 bases between. CDR1 is MNHNS, CDR2 SASEGT, per germline. The CDR3 loop spans 14 amino acids. The CDR3: CATQRGAGQETQYF. In nucleotides, the CDR3 is TGTGCCACCCAGCGCGGGGCTGGCCAAGAGACCCAGTACTTC.

The V and J genes are TRBV10-3 and TRBJ2-1; 11 bases are a match to TRBD2. CDR3 length: 15 residues. J was trimmed by 7 bases and V by 4 bases; bases with no gene match: 6. CDR1 and CDR2 from the germline V gene are ENHRY and SYGVKD. The CDR3 is CAISVSGGAENEQFF. In DNA form, the CDR3 reads TGTGCCATCAGTGTTAGCGGGGGGGCCGAGAATGAGCAGTTCTTC.

The rearrangement links TRBV4-2 to TRBJ1-2; D uncertain. V was pared by 4 bases and J by 7 bases, with 13 bases between. Germline V gene data show CDR1 as LGHNA and CDR2 as YNFKEQ. The CDR3 runs 13 residues. CDR3 region: CASSPGPKAGYTF. The CDR3 DNA reads TGTGCCAGCAGCCCTGGACCCAAGGCTGGCTACACCTTC.

This clonotype has just a few counts. The V call is TRBV3-1, the J call TRBJ1-5, with 11 bases aligning to TRBD1. The germline V gene has CDR1 LGHDT and CDR2 YNNKEL (reference sequence). The V gene end was trimmed by 4 bases and the J gene end by 5 bases; junction bases not matched to a gene: 4. The CDR3 loop spans 15 amino acids. CDR3 coding DNA: TGTGCCAGCAGCCGGGGACAGGGGGGTCATCAGCCCCAGCATTTT. Protein product: CASSRGQGGHQPQHF.